This TCR beta chain was profiled in a study of monozygotic twins with cystic fibrosis. The study, taken as a whole, reports: In 13 of 16 pairs, V gene usage was closest to the co-twin's.

Remarks on this clone: Its antigen remains unknown.

Clones were read by immunoSEQ multiplex PCR, and TCRdb kept only the in-frame ones, dropping some. The table records about 17,000 clones, around 96% of them present only once. There are 11 residues in the CDR3. Trimming took 4 bases from V and 6 from J, leaving 4 bases between them. In germline, CDR1 is SGHDN, CDR2 FVKESK. Sequencing input: blood. This chain joins TRBV14 and TRBJ2-1; D unclear. This sequence was found in a girl aged 2 to 9 with cystic fibrosis. CDR3 amino acids: CASSPSNEQFF. The CDR3 DNA reads TGTGCCAGCAGCCCTTCCAATGAGCAGTTCTTC.